Following are 8 T cell receptor beta chains from one sample sequenced in a study of shared clonotypes between healthy human individuals. The data were produced by immunoSEQ multiplex PCR, yet TCRdb's version contains in-frame clones alone and is incomplete. Here the sample spans some 2.4 million clones, approximately 94% being singletons. The sample taken for sequencing was naive CD4+ T cells from PBMCs. Subset described: CD45RA+ positively selected. These receptors all stem from a man between 18 and 35 years old in good health. Some clones in this sample may be carry-over from other donors' samples.

This rearrangement joins TRBV28 to TRBJ1-2; 9 bases fit TRBD1. The germline V gene has CDR1 MDHEN and CDR2 SYDVKM. CDR3 size: 15 residues. V dropped 2 bases and J dropped 5; count of bases not matched to a gene: 6. The DNA for the CDR3 is TGTGCCAGCAGTTTAATGACAGGGGGTATTTATGGCTACACCTTC. Protein: CASSLMTGGIYGYTF.

This clone has only a few counts. The chain couples TRBV6-6 to TRBJ1-5; possibly TRBD1 for D (6 bases). The CDR3 is made up of 15 amino acids. In germline, CDR1 is MNHNY, CDR2 SVGAGI (reference sequence). V dropped 6 bases and J dropped 2 bases, with 14 bases sitting between them. CDR3 loop: CASRLTGIRNQPQHF. The CDR3 nucleotides read TGTGCCAGCAGGCTCACAGGGATTCGCAATCAGCCCCAGCATTTT.

V is TRBV7-2 and J is TRBJ2-5, with TRBD2 as a possible D gene (7 bases). The CDR3 totals 17 residues. V lost 0 bases, J lost 1 base, and 15 bases lay in between. From germline, CDR1 is SGHTA and CDR2 FQGNSA. CDR3 bases: TGTGCCAGCAGCTTAGCGTCGACGGGGGGCAGCCAAGAGACCCAGTACTTC. It specifies CASSLASTGGSQETQYF.

The genes are TRBV4-2 and TRBJ2-1, with 10 bases identical to TRBD2. The V segment lost 4 bases and the J segment 7 bases; nucleotides outside the gene matches: 7. This CDR3 is 15 amino acids long. Germline lookup yields CDR1 LGHNA and CDR2 YNFKEQ. DNA of the CDR3: TGTGCCAGCAGCCTCAGAGCGGGAGGGCAAAATGAGCAGTTCTTC. It codes for CASSLRAGGQNEQFF.

For this clone: This same CDR3 is encoded by further DNA sequences in the sample. The rearrangement links TRBV9 to TRBJ2-1; D not certain. This CDR3 has 16 residues. The ends were cut back, 0 bases at V and 0 bases at J, with 10 bases in the middle. Germline CDR1 and CDR2: SGDLS and YYNGEE. The CDR3, as DNA: TGTGCCAGCAGCGTAGACGGACGAAGCTCCTACAATGAGCAGTTCTTC. It specifies CASSVDGRSSYNEQFF.

The J gene is TRBJ2-7, the V gene TRBV29-1; D gene ambiguous. This CDR3 spans 13 amino acids. Germline CDR1 and CDR2: SQVTM and ANQGSEA. The V end was cut by 6 bases, the J end by 2 bases, with 14 bases between. The CDR3 region has the DNA TGCAGCGTCCTTGGGCAGGCTACCTACGAGCAGTACTTC. This gives the protein CSVLGQATYEQYF.

J is TRBJ2-7 and V is TRBV7-2; TRBD2 matches at 13 bases. Trimming took 1 base from V and 6 from J; bases not matched to a gene: 3. Germline V lookup: CDR1 SGHTA, CDR2 FQGNSA. CDR3 size: 15 residues. The CDR3 nucleotides are TGTGCCAGCAGCTTAGGGACTAGCGGGGGCCGCGAGCAGTACTTC. Protein: CASSLGTSGGREQYF.

This chain links TRBV25-1 with TRBJ1-3; TRBD1 agrees at 8 bases. V lost 3 bases and J lost 2; bases outside the gene matches: 0. The CDR3 has 14 amino acids. Germline V CDR1 and CDR2: MGHDK, SYGVNS. CDR3 bases: TGTGCCAGCAGTGAGACAGGGGCTGGAAACACCATATATTTT. This codes for CASSETGAGNTIYF. Combining the CDR3 with reference TRBV25-1 and TRBJ1-3 gives the whole variable domain EADIYQTPRYLVIGTGKKITLECSQTMGHDKMYWYQQDPGMELHLIHYSYGVNSTEKGDLSSESTVSRIRTEHFPLTLESARPSHTSQYLCASSETGAGNTIYFGEGSWLTVV.